This entry concerns a single T cell receptor (beta chain). The data are from a study of blood T cell repertoires in COVID-19. Overall study context: T cells, B-cell-depleted T cells, or PBMCs supplied cDNA or gDNA.

Study processing details: Amplification of reference gene primers was used by the study to estimate nucleated cell counts. This table comes from immunoSEQ multiplex PCR, and its TCRdb copy is limited to in-frame clones, with some not included. Clone size and the V and J calls come from that table; the DNA yielded D and trimming. This table holds around 260,000 clones, around 90% found once. This CDR3 has 13 amino acids. In germline, CDR1 is DFQATT, CDR2 SNEGSKA (reference sequence). V was cut by 3 bases and J by 7 bases, with 16 bases left in between. The TCR originated in a woman aged 25 to 39 who had recovered from COVID-19. The rearrangement joins TRBV20-1 to TRBJ2-7; D is possibly TRBD2 (5 bases). Sequencing input: PBMCs or T cells enriched from blood (not recorded which). The CDR3 region has the DNA TGCAGTGCTAGTATACCCGTCGGAGGTGAGCAGTACTTC. As protein: CSASIPVGGEQYF.